The source of this TCR beta chain is a study of control samples from healthy donors and cancer patients. Germline V gene data show CDR1 as SGDLS and CDR2 as YYNGEE. The CDR3 is 13 residues long. With 0 bases removed from V and 10 bases from J, the gap between germline ends came to 11 bases. TCRdb's table, derived via immunoSEQ multiplex PCR, lists solely in-frame clones and lacks some. The data contain roughly 45,000 clones, 80% to 90% of them singletons. The sequence derives from a woman aged 45-65 years with lung cancer. The sample was PBMCs. V and J are TRBV9 and TRBJ2-1; D is ambiguous. The CDR3 DNA reads as TGTGCCAGCAGCGTAGGACTCCTAACCGAGCAGTTCTTC. Protein sequence: CASSVGLLTEQFF.